Below are 21 T cell receptor beta chains sequenced from a single sample in a study of CD8+ T cells in alopecia areata. Treatment noted: oral pan-JAK inhibitor, 5-10 mg twice daily. Isolated RNA was reverse transcribed into cDNA used as the sequencing template. Produced via immunoSEQ multiplex PCR; TCRdb's table is partial and in-frame only. This table holds more than 130,000 clones, about four fifths found once. The source material was CD8+ T cells sorted from blood, sampled at week 4, from a patient treated with tofacitinib. These receptors came from a human donor with alopecia areata.

The chain combines TRBV7-9 with TRBJ2-3; a weak D match, TRBD1 (6 bases). V lost 1 base and J lost 0, with 14 bases in between. Germline values: CDR1 SEHNR, CDR2 FQNEAQ (reference sequence). The CDR3 is 17 amino acids. In nucleotides, the CDR3 is TGTGCCAGCAGCTTAGGGGGACACCAATATAGCACAGATACGCAGTATTTT. Encoded protein: CASSLGGHQYSTDTQYF.

The chain employs TRBV2 and TRBJ2-5, with D perhaps TRBD2 (5 bases). This CDR3 comprises 10 residues. CDR1 and CDR2 (germline): SNHLY, FYNNEI. Trimming left V 7 bases short and J 10 bases short, with 10 bases between. For the CDR3, the DNA is TGTGCCAGCACTTTCGAGGGCCAGTACTTC. It yields the protein CASTFEGQYF.

The rearrangement joins TRBV7-9 to TRBJ2-5; D call uncertain. The V gene's germline CDR1 is SEHNR and CDR2 FQNEAQ (reference sequence). This CDR3 region has 14 residues. V was shortened by 4 bases and J by 1 base, with 10 bases between the two germline ends. The CDR3 spells CASSSVAIQETQYF. The CDR3 DNA follows: TGTGCCAGCAGCTCGGTTGCCATCCAAGAGACCCAGTACTTC.

The V call is TRBV7-9, the J call TRBJ2-1; D is perhaps TRBD1 or TRBD2 (5 bases each). The V end lost 4 bases, the J end lost 13 bases, and 14 bases lay between the germline ends. The CDR3 length is 12 residues. Germline CDR1 SEHNR, CDR2 FQNEAQ (reference sequence). As DNA, the CDR3 is TGTGCCAGCAGCTCGGGACCTTCGAAACAGTTCTTC. Its protein is CASSSGPSKQFF.

The CDR3 reads CSVEEGTGEYGYTF. DNA of the CDR3: TGCAGCGTTGAAGAGGGGACAGGGGAATATGGCTACACCTTC. J is TRBJ1-2 and V is TRBV29-1; 10 bases align to TRBD1. V gave up 0 bases and J gave up 5 bases; unmatched junction bases: 3. CDR3 length: 14 amino acids. In germline, CDR1 is SQVTM, CDR2 ANQGSEA.

The chain has TRBV27 and TRBJ2-7, with 10 bases identical to TRBD1. Germline V gene lookup returns CDR1 MNHEY and CDR2 SMNVEV (reference sequence). The CDR3 length is 17 residues. After removal of 2 bases from V and 2 bases from J, the junction contained 9 bases not matched to a gene. CDR3 amino acids: CASSLSPGQGGPYEQYF. CDR3 sequence (DNA): TGTGCCAGCAGTTTAAGCCCCGGACAGGGGGGCCCCTACGAGCAGTACTTC.

The V call is TRBV13, the J call TRBJ2-3; 9 nucleotides align to TRBD2. V trimming: 4 bases; J trimming: 2 bases; junction bases outside the gene matches: 7. Germline assignment: CDR1 PRHDT and CDR2 FYEKMQ (reference sequence). This CDR3 is built from 16 residues. CDR3 in amino acids: CASSSSGTSPTDTQYF. The CDR3 nucleotides are TGTGCCAGCAGCTCCTCCGGGACTAGCCCCACAGATACGCAGTATTTT.

This clone has a handful of counts. The rearrangement joins TRBV16 to TRBJ2-1, with D hard to call. Trimming pared 0 bases from V and 7 bases from J, leaving 10 bases between. Germline V lookup: CDR1 KGHSY, CDR2 FQNENV. The CDR3 has 14 amino acids. The DNA for the CDR3 is TGTGCCAGCAGCCAATCTAATAATCCTAATGAGCAGTTCTTC. Encoded protein: CASSQSNNPNEQFF.

V gene TRBV2 combines with J gene TRBJ2-3, with D perhaps assigned TRBD1 or TRBD2 (6 bases each). The CDR3 spans 16 residues. Germline CDR1 reads SNHLY; CDR2 reads FYNNEI. Deletions cut 8 bases from V and 3 bases from J, with 21 bases between. The CDR3 is CASSLLGGERTDTQYF. The DNA of the CDR3 is TGTGCCAGCTCCCTTTTGGGGGGCGAGAGGACAGATACGCAGTATTTT.

As for this clone: The same CDR3 arises from other DNA sequences in this sample as well. This chain uses TRBV5-6 with TRBJ2-2; D is unresolved. The CDR3 covers 12 residues. CDR1 and CDR2 from the germline V gene are SGHDT and YYEEEE. Trimming stripped 5 bases from V and 5 bases from J, with 7 bases between. CDR3 sequence (DNA): TGTGCCAGCAGTCCTGGGACCGGGGAGCTGTTTTTT. It encodes CASSPGTGELFF.

The genes are TRBV27 and TRBJ2-7; a possible D gene is TRBD1 (6 bases). This CDR3 region has 16 residues. Germline V lookup: CDR1 MNHEY, CDR2 SMNVEV (reference sequence). The V gene lost 2 bases and the J gene lost 4 bases, with 18 bases spanning the gap. CDR3 sequence (DNA): TGTGCCAGCAGTTTAACCCCGGGTGGGGGCACGTACGAGCAGTACTTC. It codes for CASSLTPGGGTYEQYF.

This chain uses TRBV5-6 with TRBJ2-1; D not resolved. This CDR3 is 13 amino acids long. Germline assignment: CDR1 SGHDT and CDR2 YYEEEE. Trimming left V 4 bases short and J 7 bases short, with 12 bases between. This CDR3 reads CASSPTSWNEQFF. In DNA form, the CDR3 reads TGTGCCAGCAGCCCTACGTCGTGGAATGAGCAGTTCTTC.

V is TRBV6-1 and J is TRBJ2-3; D is ambiguous. The V end lost 5 bases, the J end lost 0 bases, and 12 bases lay between the germline ends. The CDR3 has 15 amino acids. Germline V CDR1 and CDR2: MNHNS, SASEGT. In DNA form, the CDR3 reads TGTGCCAGCAGTACCAGGCTAACAAGCACAGATACGCAGTATTTT. Translating gives CASSTRLTSTDTQYF.

This clone was detected only a few times. This chain connects TRBV4-1 to TRBJ1-1, with 8 bases aligning to TRBD1. This CDR3 region has 15 residues. V was clipped by 1 base and J by 7 bases; unmatched bases: 8. Germline CDR1 is MGHRA and CDR2 is YSYEKL. The CDR3 DNA sequence: TGCGCCAGCAGCCAAGGGGCGACAGGGGCCTATGAAGCTTTCTTT. Encoded protein: CASSQGATGAYEAFF.

The V gene is TRBV11-2, the J gene TRBJ2-2; D gene unclear. V dropped 2 bases and J dropped 6 bases, with 10 bases sitting between them. Looked up from germline, CDR1 is SGHAT and CDR2 is FQNNGV. CDR3 length: 14 residues. The CDR3 reads CASSLNGEAGELFF. In DNA form, the CDR3 reads TGTGCCAGCAGCTTAAACGGAGAGGCCGGGGAGCTGTTTTTT.

The table lists this clone with a count of one. This sequence joins TRBV4-1 and TRBJ1-5; possibly TRBD1 for D (5 bases). CDR1 and CDR2 from the germline V gene are MGHRA and YSYEKL. The CDR3 covers 14 residues. V gave up 6 bases and J gave up 4 bases, with 13 bases separating them. For the CDR3, the DNA is TGCGCCAGCAGTCTACAGGTGATTAATCAGCCCCAGCATTTT. It encodes CASSLQVINQPQHF.

The chain employs TRBV27 and TRBJ2-7; weak D call: TRBD1 (6 bases). The CDR3 consists of 16 residues. The germline gives CDR1 MNHEY, CDR2 SMNVEV (reference sequence). Trimming pared 4 bases from V and 3 bases from J, leaving 19 bases between. CDR3 amino acids: CASSSITSGTRYEQYF. In DNA, the CDR3 is TGTGCCAGCAGTTCCATAACTTCCGGGACACGCTACGAGCAGTACTTC.

The rearrangement links TRBV27 to TRBJ2-7, with D perhaps TRBD1 (6 bases). This CDR3 has 13 residues. Trimming took off 6 bases at V and 6 bases at J, with 15 bases between the two ends. Germline V gene data show CDR1 as MNHEY and CDR2 as SMNVEV (reference sequence). CDR3 protein: CASRAGTPSEQYF. The CDR3 nucleotides are TGTGCCAGCAGAGCCGGGACACCATCCGAGCAGTACTTC.

This clone occurred a few times. This rearrangement joins TRBV27 to TRBJ2-7, with D unresolved. Per the germline V gene, CDR1 is MNHEY and CDR2 is SMNVEV (reference sequence). V was trimmed by 7 bases and J by 4 bases, leaving 14 bases between them. This CDR3 comprises 13 residues. The CDR3 DNA sequence: TGTGCCAGCATCCCGGTCAGAGAATACGAGCAGTACTTC. Translated, it gives CASIPVREYEQYF.

In its sample, this clone was seen a few times. V is TRBV6-5 and J is TRBJ2-5; perhaps TRBD2 as D (6 bases). The CDR3 length is 15 residues. CDR1 is MNHEY, CDR2 SVGAGI, per germline. V gave up 2 bases and J gave up 1 base, with 11 bases separating them. The CDR3 here is CASSYAGRIQETQYF. DNA of the CDR3: TGTGCCAGCAGTTACGCGGGACGTATCCAAGAGACCCAGTACTTC.

The table lists this clone with a count of one. The chain links TRBV5-1 to TRBJ2-4; tentatively, D is TRBD2 (5 bases). This CDR3 spans 17 amino acids. The ends were cut back, 3 bases at V and 0 bases at J, with 16 bases in the middle. Per the germline V gene, CDR1 is SGHRS and CDR2 is YFSETQ. CDR3 coding DNA: TGCGCCAGCAGCTCCGGAGGCTATGAGTTAGCCAAAAACATTCAGTACTTC. Its translation is CASSSGGYELAKNIQYF.